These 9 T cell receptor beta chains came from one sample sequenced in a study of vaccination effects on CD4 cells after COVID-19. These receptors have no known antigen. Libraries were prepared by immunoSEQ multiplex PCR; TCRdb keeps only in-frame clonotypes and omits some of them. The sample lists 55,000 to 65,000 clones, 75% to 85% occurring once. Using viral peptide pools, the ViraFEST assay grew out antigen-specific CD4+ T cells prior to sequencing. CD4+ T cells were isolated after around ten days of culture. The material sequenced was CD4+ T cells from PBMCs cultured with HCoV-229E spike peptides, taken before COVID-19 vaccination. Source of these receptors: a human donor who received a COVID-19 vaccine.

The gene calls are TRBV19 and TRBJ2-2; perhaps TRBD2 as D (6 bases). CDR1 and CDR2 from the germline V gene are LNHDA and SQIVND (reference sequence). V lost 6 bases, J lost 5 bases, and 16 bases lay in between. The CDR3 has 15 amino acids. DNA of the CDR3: TGTGCCAGTAGGCTCGGGTCCGGGGGAACCGGGGAGCTGTTTTTT. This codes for CASRLGSGGTGELFF.

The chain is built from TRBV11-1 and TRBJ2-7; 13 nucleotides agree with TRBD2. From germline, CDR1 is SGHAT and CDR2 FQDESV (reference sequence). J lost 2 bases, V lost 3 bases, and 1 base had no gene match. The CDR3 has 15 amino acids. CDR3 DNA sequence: TGTGCCAGCAGCTTGGGACTAGCGGGGACCTACGAGCAGTACGTC. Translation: CASSLGLAGTYEQYV.

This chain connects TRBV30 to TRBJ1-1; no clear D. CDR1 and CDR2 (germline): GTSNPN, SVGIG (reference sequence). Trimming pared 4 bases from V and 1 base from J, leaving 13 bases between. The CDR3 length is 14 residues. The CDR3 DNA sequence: TGTGCCTGGAAGTCGAGGAATCGGAACACTGAAGCTTTCTTT. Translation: CAWKSRNRNTEAFF. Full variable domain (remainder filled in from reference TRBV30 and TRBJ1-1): SQTIHQWPATLVQPVGSPLSLECTVEGTSNPNLYWYRQAAGRGLQLLFYSVGIGQISSEVPQNLSASRPQDRQFILSSKKLLLSDSGFYLCAWKSRNRNTEAFFGQGTRLTVV.

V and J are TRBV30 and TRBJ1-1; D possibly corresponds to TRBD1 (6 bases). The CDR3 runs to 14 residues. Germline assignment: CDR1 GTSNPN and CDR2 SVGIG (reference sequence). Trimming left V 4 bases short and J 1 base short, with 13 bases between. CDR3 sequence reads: CAWMWGGANTEAFF. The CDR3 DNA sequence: TGTGCCTGGATGTGGGGGGGGGCGAACACTGAAGCTTTCTTT.

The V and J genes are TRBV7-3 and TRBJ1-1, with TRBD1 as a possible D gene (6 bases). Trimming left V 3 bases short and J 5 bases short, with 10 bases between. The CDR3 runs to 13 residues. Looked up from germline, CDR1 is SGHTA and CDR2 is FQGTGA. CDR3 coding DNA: TGTGCCAGCAGCTTTAACAGGGAAACTGAAGCTTTCTTT. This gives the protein CASSFNRETEAFF.

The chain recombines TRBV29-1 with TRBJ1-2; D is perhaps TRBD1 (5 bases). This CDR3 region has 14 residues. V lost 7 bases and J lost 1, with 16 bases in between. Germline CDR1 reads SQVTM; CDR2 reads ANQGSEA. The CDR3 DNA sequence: TGCAGCGCCGTAGACAGAGTCCTTAACTATGGCTACACCTTC. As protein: CSAVDRVLNYGYTF.

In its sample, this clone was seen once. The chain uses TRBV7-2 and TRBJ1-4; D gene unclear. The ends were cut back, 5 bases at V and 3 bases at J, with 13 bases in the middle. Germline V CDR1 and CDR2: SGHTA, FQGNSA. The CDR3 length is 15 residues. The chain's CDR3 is CASSLFGPANEKLFF. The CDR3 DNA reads TGTGCCAGCAGCCTTTTCGGTCCCGCTAATGAAAAACTGTTTTTT.

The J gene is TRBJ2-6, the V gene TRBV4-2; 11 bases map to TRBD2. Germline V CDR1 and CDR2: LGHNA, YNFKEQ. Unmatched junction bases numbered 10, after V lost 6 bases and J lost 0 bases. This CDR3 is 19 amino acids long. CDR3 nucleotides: TGTGCCAGCAGTCGAGGGACTAGCGGATCGAGCTCTGGGGCCAACGTCCTGACTTTC. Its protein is CASSRGTSGSSSGANVLTF.

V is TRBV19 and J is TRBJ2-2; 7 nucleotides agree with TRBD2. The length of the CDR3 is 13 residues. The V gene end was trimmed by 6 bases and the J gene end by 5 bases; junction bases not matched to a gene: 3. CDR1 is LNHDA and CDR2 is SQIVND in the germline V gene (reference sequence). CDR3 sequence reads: CASRGGRTGELFF. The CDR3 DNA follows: TGTGCCAGTAGGGGGGGGAGGACCGGGGAGCTGTTTTTT.